Each of the 25 T cell receptor beta chains below was sequenced from the same sample in a study of T cells in Graves' hyperthyroidism and ophthalmopathy. TCR beta CDR3 region amplification was performed from RNA transcripts. RT-PCR in the first round (using the HTBI primer set) targeted the TCR CDR3. A single record per CDR3 protein comes from TCRdb applying MiXCR to the multiplex PCR reads. The sample has some 370,000 distinct CDR3 sequences, around 15% seen once. Sequencing was carried out using blood. The source is a man aged 45-60 years with Graves' ophthalmopathy.

There are many counts of this clonotype. The chain joins TRBV10-3 to TRBJ1-1, with 8 bases matching TRBD1. V trimming: 4 bases; J trimming: 5 bases; junction bases outside the gene matches: 9. This CDR3 comprises 15 residues. CDR1 and CDR2 from the germline V gene are ENHRY and SYGVKD. The DNA of the CDR3 is TGTGCCATCAGTGTCTCCGACAGGGGAGGGACTGAAGCTTTCTTT. It translates to CAISVSDRGGTEAFF.

This clonotype showed up just a few times. The chain links TRBV9 to TRBJ1-5, with D hard to call. The germline V gene encodes CDR1 SGDLS and CDR2 YYNGEE. The CDR3 has 13 amino acids. V lost 3 bases and J lost 1, with 5 bases in between. The CDR3 sequence is CASSAESNQPQHF. Written as DNA, the CDR3 is TGTGCCAGCAGCGCCGAAAGCAATCAGCCCCAGCATTTT.

This clonotype was recorded at least ten times. The chain employs TRBV30 and TRBJ1-2; a possible D gene is TRBD1 (5 bases). The CDR3 runs 12 residues. The V gene lost 2 bases and the J gene lost 4 bases, with 8 bases spanning the gap. Germline V CDR1 and CDR2: GTSNPN, SVGIG (reference sequence). In DNA, the CDR3 is TGTGCCTGGAGTCAGGGATCCTATGGCTACACCTTC. Translated, it gives CAWSQGSYGYTF.

This chain uses TRBV5-4 with TRBJ2-7, with D possibly matching TRBD1 (6 bases). Germline V gene lookup returns CDR1 SGHNT and CDR2 YYREEE (reference sequence). V dropped 0 bases and J dropped 5 bases, with 12 bases sitting between them. The CDR3 runs to 14 residues. The CDR3 sequence is CASSLGQAWDEQYF. Here the CDR3 DNA reads TGTGCCAGCAGCTTGGGACAGGCTTGGGACGAGCAGTACTTC.

This chain connects TRBV5-1 to TRBJ2-2; 7 bases match TRBD1. The CDR3 has 16 amino acids. CDR1 is SGHRS and CDR2 is YFSETQ in the germline V gene. The trim removed 3 bases at V and 0 bases at J, leaving 5 bases unmatched. This chain's CDR3 is CASSWTGTANTGELFF. CDR3 bases: TGCGCCAGCAGCTGGACAGGAACCGCGAACACCGGGGAGCTGTTTTTT.

This clonotype was counted ten times or more. The chain recombines TRBV11-3 with TRBJ2-1, with D tentatively TRBD2 (7 bases). V was cut by 5 bases and J by 9 bases, with 23 bases left in between. The CDR3 covers 16 residues. CDR1 is SGHNT, CDR2 YENEEA, per germline. DNA for the CDR3: TGTGCCAGCAGCCCCGGGGGGCGGGACCCCCCCGGTGAGCAGTTCTTC. This sequence encodes CASSPGGRDPPGEQFF.

On this clonotype itself: A much more abundant neighbour one base away suggests this may be a read error. V and J are TRBV5-1 and TRBJ2-1; the match to TRBD2 covers 12 bases. This CDR3 is built from 15 residues. Germline CDR1 SGHRS, CDR2 YFSETQ. CDR3 DNA sequence: TGCGCCAGCAGCTCTCTAGCGGGAGGGCCAAATGAGCGGTTCTTC. Amino acid sequence: CASSSLAGGPNERFF.

This clonotype was observed many times. The J gene is TRBJ2-7, the V gene TRBV3-1; TRBD2 might be the D (5 bases). Germline loops: CDR1 LGHDT, CDR2 YNNKEL (reference sequence). This CDR3 is built from 16 residues. V lost 0 bases and J 2 bases, leaving 14 bases between the germline ends. The CDR3 coding sequence is TGTGCCAGCAGCCAAGACTGGGCAAGCGGACCCTACGAGCAGTACTTC. This codes for CASSQDWASGPYEQYF.

The table lists this clonotype with a few counts. The J gene is TRBJ1-1, the V gene TRBV29-1; D is ambiguous. Germline loops: CDR1 SQVTM, CDR2 ANQGSEA. V was pared by 5 bases and J by 1 base, with 8 bases between. This CDR3 has 12 amino acids. CDR3 region: CSVQQRNTEAFF. In DNA form, the CDR3 reads TGCAGCGTTCAACAGAGGAACACTGAAGCTTTCTTT. Using reference TRBV29-1 and TRBJ1-1 for the parts outside the CDR3, the full variable domain is SAVISQKPSRDICQRGTSLTIQCQVDSQVTMMFWYRQQPGQSLTLIATANQGSEATYESGFVIDKFPISRPNLTFSTLTVSNMSPEDSSIYLCSVQQRNTEAFFGQGTRLTVV.

This clonotype is a singleton in its sample. A read error may explain this, as a much larger clone is one base away. The chain has TRBV4-1 and TRBJ2-7; D gene unclear. CDR1 MGHRA and CDR2 YSYEKL come from the germline V gene. Trimming removed 0 bases at V and 3 bases at J, with 12 bases between. The CDR3 spans 15 residues. Here the CDR3 reads CASSQEPGKIYEQYF. CDR3 coding DNA: TGCGCCAGCAGCCAAGAGCCTGGGAAAATCTACGAGCAGTACTTC.

This clonotype came up a few times. Since no conserved phenylalanine or tryptophan closes the CDR3, a read error is the likely cause. The chain has TRBV30 and TRBJ1-1; D remains unclear. The CDR3 is 12 residues long. V shed 2 bases and J shed 2 bases, with 6 bases lying between them. From germline, CDR1 is GTSNPN and CDR2 SVGIG (reference sequence). The CDR3 is CAWSWTNTEAFL. CDR3 bases: TGTGCCTGGAGTTGGACTAACACTGAAGCTTTCCTT.

This chain connects TRBV5-1 to TRBJ2-5; 7 bases are shared with TRBD2. Germline values: CDR1 SGHRS, CDR2 YFSETQ. There are 16 residues in the CDR3. The ends lost 3 bases at V and 7 bases at J; junction bases unmatched: 15. The DNA for the CDR3 is TGCGCCAGCAGCTCCGAGGGAGGGAGCAGTTCAGGGACCCAGTACTTC. It codes for CASSSEGGSSSGTQYF.

The sample holds a few counts of this clonotype. The gene calls are TRBV10-3 and TRBJ1-6; 7 bases line up with TRBD1. Unmatched junction bases numbered 8, after V lost 6 bases and J lost 9 bases. The germline V gene encodes CDR1 ENHRY and CDR2 SYGVKD. The CDR3 length is 14 residues. For the CDR3, the DNA is TGTGCCATCAGACAGGGGCGCGATGGTTCACCCCTCCACTTT. Translating it yields CAIRQGRDGSPLHF.

The sample holds many counts of this clonotype. The chain combines TRBV28 with TRBJ2-1; TRBD1 is a possible D gene (5 bases). CDR3 length equals 13 residues. Looked up from germline, CDR1 is MDHEN and CDR2 is SYDVKM. Trimming pared 2 bases from V and 5 bases from J, leaving 7 bases between. CDR3 protein: CASSLPRDNEQFF. The CDR3 region has the DNA TGTGCCAGCAGTTTACCCAGGGACAATGAGCAGTTCTTC.

This clonotype was found a few times. The chain combines TRBV19 with TRBJ2-7; D is unclear. Looked up from germline, CDR1 is LNHDA and CDR2 is SQIVND (reference sequence). V was shortened by 3 bases and J by 2 bases, with 14 bases between the two germline ends. This CDR3 has 15 residues. This chain's CDR3 is CASSIAAGETYEQYF. In DNA form, the CDR3 reads TGTGCCAGTAGTATCGCGGCAGGAGAGACCTACGAGCAGTACTTC. The complete variable domain, with remaining parts taken from reference TRBV19 and TRBJ2-7, reads DGGITQSPKYLFRKEGQNVTLSCEQNLNHDAMYWYRQDPGQGLRLIYYSQIVNDFQKGDIAEGYSVSREKKESFPLTVTSAQKNPTAFYLCASSIAAGETYEQYFGPGTRLTVT.

This clonotype was seen a handful of times. Possible read error: a much larger clone is one base away. The V gene is TRBV2, the J gene TRBJ1-5; perhaps TRBD1 as D (6 bases). The CDR3 has 14 residues. CDR1 is SNHLY, CDR2 FYNNEI, per germline. As DNA, the CDR3 is TGTGCCAGCAGACAGGGACATAGCGATCAGCCCCAGCATTTT. Amino acids: CASRQGHSDQPQHF.

This clonotype was recorded many times. The rearrangement joins TRBV28 to TRBJ1-2; D is uncertain. The CDR3 runs to 12 residues. Germline lookup yields CDR1 MDHEN and CDR2 SYDVKM. The ends were cut back, 10 bases at V and 0 bases at J, with 9 bases in the middle. CDR3 in DNA: TGTGCCACCCAGCCAACTAACTATGGCTACACCTTC. This sequence encodes CATQPTNYGYTF.

This clonotype showed up many times. This chain links TRBV7-9 with TRBJ2-7; possibly TRBD2 for D (5 bases). There are 14 residues in the CDR3. CDR1 is SEHNR, CDR2 FQNEAQ, per germline (reference sequence). V dropped 6 bases and J dropped 2 bases, with 14 bases sitting between them. In DNA, the CDR3 is TGTGCCAGCAGTTCAAACCGGGGAACCTACGAGCAGTACTTC. Translating gives CASSSNRGTYEQYF.

This clonotype came up a few times. The rearrangement uses TRBV20-1 and TRBJ2-3; D unclear. Looked up from germline, CDR1 is DFQATT and CDR2 is SNEGSKA (reference sequence). With 5 bases removed from V and 4 bases from J, the gap between germline ends came to 7 bases. The CDR3 is made up of 11 amino acids. This CDR3 reads CSADTADTQYF. DNA for the CDR3: TGCAGTGCTGACACCGCAGATACGCAGTATTTT.

The V call is TRBV6-1, the J call TRBJ1-2; TRBD1 matches at 7 bases. The CDR3 sequence is 12 residues long. Losses at the gene ends were 8 bases for V and 3 bases for J; bases not matched to a gene: 3. The germline V gene has CDR1 MNHNS and CDR2 SASEGT. The CDR3 bases are TGTGCCAGCGATGGGACAGACTATGGCTACACCTTC. It encodes CASDGTDYGYTF.

This clonotype has at least ten counts. The chain recombines TRBV24-1 with TRBJ2-7; D is unresolved. Trimming cost V 4 bases and J 7 bases, with 10 bases left between them. The CDR3 covers 12 residues. Germline CDR1 and CDR2: KGHDR and SFDVKD. The CDR3 protein is CATSDGPLEQYF. As DNA, the CDR3 is TGTGCCACCAGTGACGGCCCCTTGGAGCAGTACTTC.

This clonotype was observed at least ten times. The V and J genes are TRBV24-1 and TRBJ2-1, with 10 bases lining up with TRBD1. Germline CDR1 is KGHDR and CDR2 is SFDVKD. This CDR3 region has 17 residues. Losses at the gene ends were 2 bases for V and 2 bases for J; bases not matched to a gene: 5. DNA of the CDR3: TGTGCCACCAGTGATTCCGTGACAGGGGGCGCCTACAATGAGCAGTTCTTC. This translates into CATSDSVTGGAYNEQFF.

This clonotype was seen a handful of times. The rearrangement joins TRBV29-1 to TRBJ2-3, with D uncertain. Germline assignment: CDR1 SQVTM and CDR2 ANQGSEA. The V end lost 7 bases, the J end lost 4 bases, and 9 bases lay between the germline ends. The CDR3 extends over 11 amino acids. The CDR3 reads CSAEVADTQYF. Written as DNA, the CDR3 is TGCAGCGCAGAGGTTGCAGATACGCAGTATTTT.

This chain links TRBV12-3 or TRBV12-4 with TRBJ1-6; 9 nucleotides match TRBD1. The CDR3 spans 16 residues. Trimming at V came to 3 bases and at J to 7 bases, leaving 7 bases not matched to a gene. The CDR3 DNA sequence: TGTGCCAGCAGTTTGGAGACAGGGGGTAACAATTCACCCCTCCACTTT. Protein product: CASSLETGGNNSPLHF.

The rearrangement links TRBV11-3 to TRBJ2-1; tentative D call: TRBD2 (5 bases). The CDR3 loop spans 16 amino acids. CDR1 SGHNT and CDR2 YENEEA come from the germline V gene. The V end lost 3 bases, the J end lost 4 bases, and 16 bases lay between the germline ends. The CDR3 bases are TGTGCCAGCAGCTTTAGTTTCACGGAGGATTACAATGAGCAGTTCTTC. Amino acids: CASSFSFTEDYNEQFF. The full variable domain, its missing parts supplied by reference TRBV11-3 and TRBJ2-1, is EAGVVQSPRYKIIEKKQPVAFWCNPISGHNTLYWYLQNLGQGPELLIRYENEEAVDDSQLPKDRFSAERLKGVDSTLKIQPAELGDSAVYLCASSFSFTEDYNEQFFGPGTRLTVL.